The clone carrying this T cell receptor (beta chain) was seen just once. This sample was included in a study of blood T cell repertoires in COVID-19. Study-level information: Nucleic acid was either cDNA or gDNA, and it came from T cells, B-cell-depleted T cells, or PBMCs.

CDR1 and CDR2 from the germline V gene are MDHEN and SYDVKM. Trimming stripped 4 bases from V and 4 bases from J, with 6 bases between. The CDR3 spans 12 residues. The method was immunoSEQ multiplex PCR; TCRdb's version includes in-frame clones alone and lacks a portion of them. Of some 140,000 clones listed, about 78% are singletons. The clonotype originates from a man in his sixties who had recovered from COVID-19. Sequences were obtained from peripheral blood. The genes are TRBV28 and TRBJ2-3, with TRBD1 as a possible D gene (5 bases). In DNA form, the CDR3 reads TGTGCCAGCAGTTCAGGGTCAGATACGCAGTATTTT. Protein: CASSSGSDTQYF.